The 8 T cell receptor beta chains listed next were all sequenced from one sample in a study of radiotherapy plus CTLA-4 blockade in lung cancer. Only in-frame clones appear in the TCRdb table, and some are missing; sequencing was by immunoSEQ multiplex PCR. The sample has around 59,000 clones, 72% seen once. This specimen consisted of peripheral blood, obtained from a patient treated with radiotherapy plus ipilimumab. These receptors came from a human donor with non-small cell lung cancer whose response to radiotherapy plus ipilimumab could not be evaluated.

This chain links TRBV9 with TRBJ1-1, with D tentatively TRBD1 (5 bases). The germline V gene has CDR1 SGDLS and CDR2 YYNGEE. Deletions cut 0 bases from V and 3 bases from J, with 9 bases between. The CDR3 extends over 14 amino acids. The chain's CDR3 is CASSVEEGYTEAFF. DNA of the CDR3: TGTGCCAGCAGCGTAGAGGAGGGGTACACTGAAGCTTTCTTT.

CDR3 sequence reads: CASSPLRSYNEQFF. The CDR3 DNA sequence: TGTGCCAGCAGCCCCCTCAGGTCCTACAATGAGCAGTTCTTC. The V gene is TRBV11-1, the J gene TRBJ2-1; no definite D call. The V gene lost 5 bases and the J gene lost 1 base, with 9 bases spanning the gap. The CDR3 is made up of 14 amino acids. Germline V gene data show CDR1 as SGHAT and CDR2 as FQDESV (reference sequence). The full variable domain, in which reference TRBV11-1 and TRBJ2-1 provide the parts outside the CDR3, is EAEVAQSPRYKITEKSQAVAFWCDPISGHATLYWYRQILGQGPELLVQFQDESVVDDSQLPKDRFSAERLKGVDSTLKIQPAELGDSAMYLCASSPLRSYNEQFFGPGTRLTVL.

The chain is built from TRBV7-9 and TRBJ2-7, with TRBD1 matching 8 bases. CDR1 is SEHNR and CDR2 is FQNEAQ in the germline V gene (reference sequence). The CDR3 is 14 amino acids. The J segment lost 5 bases and the V segment lost 5 bases, leaving 8 bases of the junction unmatched. The DNA of the CDR3 is TGTGCCAGCAGCACCGACAGGGGAGGCCACGAGCAGTACTTC. Protein product: CASSTDRGGHEQYF. Drawing the rest from reference TRBV7-9 and TRBJ2-7, the complete variable domain is DTGVSQNPRHKITKRGQNVTFRCDPISEHNRLYWYRQTLGQGPEFLTYFQNEAQLEKSRLLSDRFSAERPKGSFSTLEIQRTEQGDSAMYLCASSTDRGGHEQYFGPGTRLTVT.

This clone was observed a few times. The genes are TRBV19 and TRBJ1-5; no definite D call. The V gene's germline CDR1 is LNHDA and CDR2 SQIVND (reference sequence). With 5 bases removed from V and 2 bases from J, the gap between germline ends came to 13 bases. This CDR3 spans 15 amino acids. This CDR3 is CASSDTRLGNQPQHF. The CDR3 DNA is TGTGCCAGTAGTGACACCCGGCTCGGCAATCAGCCCCAGCATTTT.

V usage is TRBV2 and J usage is TRBJ1-5; D is undetermined. Trimming left V 6 bases short and J 0 bases short, with 12 bases between. The CDR3 sequence is 15 residues long. Germline loops: CDR1 SNHLY, CDR2 FYNNEI. The CDR3 coding sequence is TGTGCCAGCAGCCAATCAGATATTAGCAATCAGCCCCAGCATTTT. Translating gives CASSQSDISNQPQHF.

J is TRBJ2-1 and V is TRBV7-9, with 10 positions matching TRBD2. This CDR3 is 18 amino acids long. V shed 0 bases and J 3 bases; nucleotides not matched to a gene: 8. CDR1 and CDR2 from the germline V gene are SEHNR and FQNEAQ (reference sequence). The CDR3 DNA sequence: TGTGCCAGCAGCTTAGCGGGTCCTAGCGGGAGAATCTACAATGAGCAGTTCTTC. Residues: CASSLAGPSGRIYNEQFF.

The chain is built from TRBV10-3 and TRBJ1-6; TRBD1 aligns across 7 bases. Germline CDR1 ENHRY, CDR2 SYGVKD. The V gene end was trimmed by 10 bases and the J gene end by 7 bases; junction bases not matched to a gene: 7. CDR3 length: 13 residues. CDR3 sequence reads: CATLTGWNSPLHF. CDR3 DNA: TGTGCCACTTTGACAGGGTGGAATTCACCCCTCCACTTT.

The rearrangement uses TRBV9 and TRBJ2-2; no firm D call. V lost 9 bases, J lost 0 bases, and 12 bases lay in between. The germline V gene has CDR1 SGDLS and CDR2 YYNGEE. The length of the CDR3 is 14 residues. For the CDR3, the DNA is TGTGCCACCACCTCGTCGGCGAACACCGGGGAGCTGTTTTTT. Translation: CATTSSANTGELFF.